Below are 15 T cell receptor beta chains sequenced from a single sample in a study of CD8 T cells in ankylosing spondylitis. Via MiXCR, TCRdb re-called the 5' RACE reads, giving one row per CDR3 protein. The repertoire includes 300,000 to 400,000 distinct CDR3 sequences, roughly 14% of them detected once, and 0.9% to 1.2% sits in the top ten. Sample: blood, either unsorted or a sorted T cell fraction (not recorded which). The receptors originated from a male donor with ankylosing spondylitis or in good health (not recorded which).

This clonotype was counted only a few times. The V and J genes are TRBV20-1 and TRBJ2-2; weak D call: TRBD1 (6 bases). This CDR3 has 13 residues. Germline V gene lookup returns CDR1 DFQATT and CDR2 SNEGSKA (reference sequence). Trimming stripped 3 bases from V and 5 bases from J, with 10 bases between. The CDR3 DNA reads TGCAGTGCTAGCCGCCAGGGGACCGGGGAGCTGTTTTTT. It is translated as CSASRQGTGELFF.

This clonotype was seen ten or more times. The chain is built from TRBV5-1 and TRBJ2-1; no definite D call. With 4 bases removed from V and 3 bases from J, the gap between germline ends came to 8 bases. The length of the CDR3 is 13 residues. The germline V gene has CDR1 SGHRS and CDR2 YFSETQ. CDR3 loop: CASSPKYYNEQFF. The DNA of the CDR3 is TGCGCCAGCAGCCCCAAATACTACAATGAGCAGTTCTTC.

This clonotype was detected only a few times. The CDR3 nucleotides are TGTGCCAGCAGCCAAGTCCCTGGCGGGAGGAGGGGCAATGAGCAGTTCTTC. Amino acids: CASSQVPGGRRGNEQFF. V usage is TRBV3-1 and J usage is TRBJ2-1, with 8 bases fitting TRBD2. This CDR3 comprises 17 residues. Germline V gene data show CDR1 as LGHDT and CDR2 as YNNKEL (reference sequence). Germline trimming cut 1 base from V and 6 bases from J; bases unmatched to any gene: 11.

In this sample, this clonotype turned up a few times. V gene TRBV5-1 combines with J gene TRBJ2-3; maybe TRBD2 (7 bases). Trimming removed 5 bases at V and 4 bases at J, with 17 bases between. Germline V gene data show CDR1 as SGHRS and CDR2 as YFSETQ. CDR3 length equals 15 residues. The DNA of the CDR3 is TGCGCCAGCAGTTTCCGGGGGGCCGGCGCAGATACGCAGTATTTT. This sequence encodes CASSFRGAGADTQYF.

This clonotype was seen a few times. The V and J genes are TRBV12-3 or TRBV12-4 and TRBJ2-7; the D is unclear. This CDR3 is built from 14 residues. Trimming shortened V by 4 bases and J by 3 bases, and 13 bases separated the two germline ends. Here the CDR3 DNA reads TGTGCCAGCAGTTGGACGGCCGGATTCTACGAGCAGTACTTC. Translated, it gives CASSWTAGFYEQYF.

This clonotype was counted between two and nine times. J is TRBJ2-7 and V is TRBV6-1; D is unresolved. Germline V gene lookup returns CDR1 MNHNS and CDR2 SASEGT. V was clipped by 2 bases and J by 5 bases, with 7 bases between them. CDR3 size: 12 residues. The CDR3: CASSEQAHEQYF. CDR3 nucleotides: TGTGCCAGCAGTGAACAGGCCCACGAGCAGTACTTC.

The V gene is TRBV29-1, the J gene TRBJ2-1; 13 nucleotides match TRBD2. This CDR3 is built from 14 residues. With 7 bases clipped from V and 5 bases from J, the junction kept 5 bases outside the gene matches. Per germline, CDR1 SQVTM and CDR2 ANQGSEA. The CDR3 loop reads CSAPGLAGHNEQFF. In DNA form, the CDR3 reads TGCAGCGCCCCGGGACTAGCGGGGCACAATGAGCAGTTCTTC.

The chain employs TRBV20-1 and TRBJ1-2, with no clear D. Germline loops: CDR1 DFQATT, CDR2 SNEGSKA (reference sequence). With 6 bases removed from V and 4 bases from J, the gap between germline ends came to 12 bases. The CDR3 is 12 amino acids. Here the CDR3 DNA reads TGCAGTGCCAGTCTGGCGAGCTATGGCTACACCTTC. As protein: CSASLASYGYTF.

This clonotype was seen a few times. This chain uses TRBV12-3 or TRBV12-4 with TRBJ1-3; D gene unclear. This CDR3 comprises 14 residues. V lost 2 bases and J lost 6, with 11 bases in between. CDR3 region: CASSLPPPENTIYF. The CDR3 DNA reads TGTGCCAGCAGTTTACCCCCCCCGGAAAACACCATATATTTT.

The chain employs TRBV6-1 and TRBJ2-1; 8 bases fit TRBD1. Looked up from germline, CDR1 is MNHNS and CDR2 is SASEGT. V lost 7 bases, J lost 5 bases, and 10 bases stayed unmatched. The CDR3 length is 15 residues. CDR3 amino acids: CASIQAGGPNNEQFF. CDR3 bases: TGTGCCAGCATACAGGCAGGGGGCCCTAACAATGAGCAGTTCTTC.

This clonotype was detected many times. The rearrangement uses TRBV6-1 and TRBJ2-7; TRBD1 matches at 8 bases. Germline values: CDR1 MNHNS, CDR2 SASEGT. This CDR3 spans 16 amino acids. V lost 7 bases, J lost 3 bases, and 14 bases stayed unmatched. The CDR3 DNA is TGTGCCAGCAACACTTTGGGGACAGGAATAAGCTACGAGCAGTACTTC. Translating it yields CASNTLGTGISYEQYF.

This clonotype has at least ten counts. This sequence joins TRBV4-2 and TRBJ2-2; perhaps TRBD1 as D (6 bases). V was pared by 4 bases and J by 3 bases, with 9 bases between. The CDR3 loop spans 14 amino acids. Germline lookup yields CDR1 LGHNA and CDR2 YNFKEQ. For the CDR3, the DNA is TGTGCCAGCAGCCCCCCAGGGGACACCGGGGAGCTGTTTTTT. Its translation: CASSPPGDTGELFF.

The rearrangement links TRBV12-3 or TRBV12-4 to TRBJ1-1, with D possibly matching TRBD1 (6 bases). The CDR3 has 15 amino acids. Trimming shortened V by 5 bases and J by 5 bases, and 18 bases separated the two germline ends. As DNA, the CDR3 is TGTGCCAGCAGTCCTGCACAGGGTCGAGAGACTGAAGCTTTCTTT. Amino acid sequence: CASSPAQGRETEAFF.

This clonotype has just a few counts. V usage is TRBV6-5 and J usage is TRBJ1-1; D may be TRBD1 (5 bases). V shed 1 base and J shed 8 bases, with 8 bases lying between them. The CDR3 length is 12 residues. Germline CDR1 and CDR2: MNHEY and SVGAGI. For the CDR3, the DNA is TGTGCCAGCAGTTACTTGGGACGGGAAGCTTTCTTT. This gives the protein CASSYLGREAFF.

The chain has TRBV20-1 and TRBJ2-6, with 8 nucleotides matching TRBD1. V shed 2 bases and J 0 bases; nucleotides not matched to a gene: 6. Germline V gene sequence: CDR1 DFQATT, CDR2 SNEGSKA (reference sequence). The length of the CDR3 is 17 residues. CDR3 DNA: TGCAGTGCTAGAAAAACAGGGGGGAGCTCTGGGGCCAACGTCCTGACTTTC. Residues: CSARKTGGSSGANVLTF.